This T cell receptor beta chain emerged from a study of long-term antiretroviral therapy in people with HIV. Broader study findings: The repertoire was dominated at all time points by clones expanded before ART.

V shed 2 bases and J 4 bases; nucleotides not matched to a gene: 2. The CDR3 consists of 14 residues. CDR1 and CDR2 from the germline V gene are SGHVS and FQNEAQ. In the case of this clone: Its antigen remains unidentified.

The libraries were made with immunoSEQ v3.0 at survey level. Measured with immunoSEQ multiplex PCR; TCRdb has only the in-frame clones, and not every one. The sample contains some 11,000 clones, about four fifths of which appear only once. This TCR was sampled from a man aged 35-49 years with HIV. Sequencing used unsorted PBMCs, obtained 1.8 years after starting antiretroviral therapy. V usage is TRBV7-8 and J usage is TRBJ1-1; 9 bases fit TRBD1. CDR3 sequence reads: CASSLSGQGTEAFF. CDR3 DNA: TGTGCCAGCAGCTTATCGGGACAGGGCACTGAAGCTTTCTTT.